The subject of this entry is one T cell receptor (beta chain). No antigen is known for it. This entry comes from a study of T cell repertoires in cytomegalovirus infection. In the study overall: Public TCR beta signatures marked donors with CMV infection and the matching HLA. Overall study results and limits: Clonotype analysis showed dominance of the ex vivo response by HLA-C-restricted CMV-specific TCR beta clonotypes.

TCRdb re-called the reads through MiXCR, storing one row per CDR3 protein. This table holds roughly 230,000 distinct CDR3 sequences, about a sixth found once. The V gene lost 0 bases and the J gene lost 1 base, with 22 bases spanning the gap. CDR3 length equals 20 residues. The germline V gene has CDR1 SGHNT and CDR2 YENEEA. The sequenced sample consisted of CD8+ T cells from PBMCs. This TCR was sampled from a human donor in good health (CMV status not recorded). Some clones in this sample may be carry-over from other donors' samples. The chain links TRBV11-3 to TRBJ1-5; D is unclear. The CDR3 sequence: CASSLDVSPPTCGSNQPQHF. The CDR3 nucleotides are TGTGCCAGCAGCTTAGATGTTTCGCCCCCCACCTGCGGCAGCAATCAGCCCCAGCATTTT.